Below, 31 T cell receptor beta chains from the same sample are listed, as sequenced in a study of blood T cell repertoires in COVID-19 (dated by TCRdb to about 2020). Libraries were constructed by the immunoSEQ multiplex PCR assay. What TCRdb holds here is the immuneACCESS table cut down to in-frame rearrangements. Part of the clones is not present; checked against another copy, under half of the missing clones reflect an unresolved V gene, and the others are unexplained. The sample table holds about 87,000 clones, of which roughly 76% were seen once. The ten largest account for around 4% of the sample. Material: peripheral blood. The receptors stem from a woman aged 50 to 60 with acute or convalescent COVID-19.

The rearrangement uses TRBV11-3 and TRBJ2-5; TRBD2 matches at 10 bases. Germline CDR1 reads SGHNT; CDR2 reads YENEEA. CDR3 size: 15 residues. The trim removed 5 bases at V and 7 bases at J, leaving 10 bases unmatched. DNA for the CDR3: TGTGCCAGCAGCCCTAGCGGGGGCCATCGAGGGACCCAGTACTTC. This translates into CASSPSGGHRGTQYF.

The V gene is TRBV28, the J gene TRBJ2-5, with D possibly being TRBD1 (5 bases). Deletions cut 2 bases from V and 5 bases from J, with 15 bases between. Germline V gene sequence: CDR1 MDHEN, CDR2 SYDVKM. The CDR3 runs to 15 residues. The CDR3 loop is CASSLTPQGRETQYF. The DNA of the CDR3 is TGTGCCAGCAGTTTAACTCCTCAGGGTCGGGAGACCCAGTACTTC.

V usage is TRBV15 and J usage is TRBJ1-2, with D tentatively TRBD1 (5 bases). The CDR3 totals 18 residues. Trimming left V 5 bases short and J 4 bases short, with 26 bases between. The germline V gene encodes CDR1 LNHNV and CDR2 YYDKDF (reference sequence). The CDR3 sequence is CATSPGRTGHFQAYGYTF. CDR3 nucleotide sequence: TGTGCCACCAGCCCCGGAAGAACAGGCCATTTCCAGGCCTATGGCTACACCTTC.

V and J are TRBV15 and TRBJ2-7; 9 bases are shared with TRBD1. Germline lookup yields CDR1 LNHNV and CDR2 YYDKDF (reference sequence). V gave up 1 base and J gave up 6 bases; unmatched junction bases: 7. This CDR3 comprises 15 residues. CDR3 nucleotide sequence: TGTGCCACCAGCAGAGCCGGGACAGGGTACTCCGAGCAGTACTTC. Encoded protein: CATSRAGTGYSEQYF.

The chain couples TRBV6-5 to TRBJ2-5; D is possibly TRBD2 (5 bases). The V and J ends lost 2 bases and 4 bases respectively, with 11 bases between them. Germline V CDR1 and CDR2: MNHEY, SVGAGI. The length of the CDR3 is 14 residues. CDR3 protein: CASSYRGLPETQYF. The CDR3 DNA reads TGTGCCAGCAGTTACCGAGGACTCCCAGAGACCCAGTACTTC.

The J gene is TRBJ2-3, the V gene TRBV28; TRBD1 aligns across 9 bases. This CDR3 is 15 amino acids long. The V gene end was trimmed by 7 bases and the J gene end by 5 bases; junction bases not matched to a gene: 10. Germline assignment: CDR1 MDHEN and CDR2 SYDVKM. This CDR3 is CASKKQGAREDTQYF. CDR3 nucleotides: TGTGCCAGCAAAAAACAGGGGGCGAGGGAAGATACGCAGTATTTT.

The CDR3 region has the DNA TGTGCCAGCAGTCATCTAGACGGGGGCTATGGCTACACCTTC. Protein product: CASSHLDGGYGYTF. The gene calls are TRBV28 and TRBJ1-2; D might be TRBD1 (5 bases). The V gene's germline CDR1 is MDHEN and CDR2 SYDVKM. The CDR3 contains 14 residues. Trimming pared 5 bases from V and 4 bases from J, leaving 14 bases between.

The sample holds a few counts of this clone. This rearrangement joins TRBV5-1 to TRBJ1-4, with TRBD1 as a possible D gene (6 bases). This CDR3 has 18 amino acids. Germline-derived CDR1 and CDR2 are SGHRS and YFSETQ. V lost 0 bases and J 0 bases, leaving 15 bases between the germline ends. CDR3 nucleotide sequence: TGCGCCAGCAGCTTGGGTCCGGGACATGGTGCAACTAATGAAAAACTGTTTTTT. Translation gives CASSLGPGHGATNEKLFF.

CDR3 amino acids: CASSSYTSGGYNEQFF. CDR3 in DNA: TGTGCCAGCAGCTCGTATACTAGCGGGGGATACAATGAGCAGTTCTTC. The genes are TRBV5-4 and TRBJ2-1, with 11 bases that match TRBD2. The CDR3 is 16 residues long. Trimming cost V 3 bases and J 4 bases; bases outside gene matches: 6. Germline V gene data show CDR1 as SGHNT and CDR2 as YYREEE (reference sequence).

The chain has TRBV7-9 and TRBJ2-2; D might be TRBD1 (6 bases). This CDR3 region has 13 residues. Per germline, CDR1 SEHNR and CDR2 FQNEAQ (reference sequence). Trimming pared 4 bases from V and 4 bases from J, leaving 7 bases between. Here the CDR3 reads CASSWTVTGELFF. The CDR3 DNA is TGTGCCAGCAGCTGGACAGTCACCGGGGAGCTGTTTTTT.

The chain couples TRBV19 to TRBJ1-6, with 8 positions matching TRBD1. This CDR3 is built from 17 residues. The germline V gene encodes CDR1 LNHDA and CDR2 SQIVND (reference sequence). V shed 1 base and J 7 bases; nucleotides not matched to a gene: 9. The CDR3 loop reads CASSIAAGGGKNSPLHF. In DNA, the CDR3 is TGTGCCAGTAGTATAGCGGCAGGGGGCGGGAAAAATTCACCCCTCCACTTT.

The chain carries TRBV6-6 and TRBJ2-7, with D possibly TRBD2 on 5 matching bases. V gave up 1 base and J gave up 5 bases, with 12 bases separating them. The V gene's germline CDR1 is MNHNY and CDR2 SVGAGI (reference sequence). The CDR3 spans 14 residues. The CDR3: CASSYWGSVNEQYF. CDR3 nucleotide sequence: TGTGCCAGCAGTTACTGGGGTAGCGTCAACGAGCAGTACTTC.

The chain is built from TRBV6-5 and TRBJ1-1, with 10 positions matching TRBD1. The CDR3 consists of 15 residues. The trim removed 6 bases at V and 3 bases at J, leaving 7 bases unmatched. Germline assignment: CDR1 MNHEY and CDR2 SVGAGI. DNA of the CDR3: TGTGCCAGCAGGCAGGACAGGGGGATATACACTGAAGCTTTCTTT. The encoded protein is CASRQDRGIYTEAFF.

The rearrangement joins TRBV7-3 to TRBJ2-3; 15 nucleotides agree with TRBD2. Germline-derived CDR1 and CDR2 are SGHTA and FQGTGA. Trimming at V came to 5 bases and at J to 7 bases, leaving 4 bases not matched to a gene. This CDR3 is built from 15 residues. The DNA for the CDR3 is TGTGCCAGCAGCCCGGGACTAGCGGGGGGTAATACGCAGTATTTT. It translates to CASSPGLAGGNTQYF.

This sequence joins TRBV9 and TRBJ1-2; D call uncertain. V was pared by 0 bases and J by 4 bases, with 4 bases between. CDR3 size: 12 residues. CDR1 is SGDLS, CDR2 YYNGEE, per germline. CDR3 DNA: TGTGCCAGCAGCGTAGCCCGCTATGGCTACACCTTC. It encodes CASSVARYGYTF.

This clone has more than one count but fewer than ten. The chain combines TRBV6-5 with TRBJ1-4; unclear D gene. With 8 bases removed from V and 8 bases from J, the gap between germline ends came to 15 bases. CDR1 MNHEY and CDR2 SVGAGI come from the germline V gene. The length of the CDR3 is 13 residues. CDR3 residues: CASRGKGREKLFF. The CDR3 nucleotides are TGTGCCAGCCGAGGGAAGGGTAGGGAAAAACTGTTTTTT.

The chain employs TRBV19 and TRBJ1-5; D is unclear. This CDR3 spans 14 amino acids. Trimming stripped 7 bases from V and 9 bases from J, with 19 bases between. The germline V gene has CDR1 LNHDA and CDR2 SQIVND (reference sequence). Here the CDR3 reads CASTAERSSRPQHF. CDR3 DNA: TGTGCCAGTACCGCGGAGAGGAGTTCGAGGCCCCAGCATTTT. Based on the CDR3 plus reference TRBV19 and TRBJ1-5, the full variable domain is DGGITQSPKYLFRKEGQNVTLSCEQNLNHDAMYWYRQDPGQGLRLIYYSQIVNDFQKGDIAEGYSVSREKKESFPLTVTSAQKNPTAFYLCASTAERSSRPQHFGDGTRLSIL.

V gene TRBV3-1 (or the pseudogene TRBV3-2) combines with J gene TRBJ2-1, with 8 bases that match TRBD2. In germline, CDR1 is LGHDT, CDR2 YNNKEL (reference sequence). The CDR3 totals 16 residues. The ends lost 2 bases at V and 5 bases at J; junction bases unmatched: 8. The CDR3 here is CASSQSGRGANNEQFF. CDR3 DNA: TGTGCCAGCAGCCAATCCGGGCGGGGGGCTAACAATGAGCAGTTCTTC.

The chain has TRBV9 and TRBJ1-1; D is possibly TRBD1 (5 bases). The CDR3 loop spans 13 amino acids. The V end lost 3 bases, the J end lost 4 bases, and 10 bases lay between the germline ends. CDR1 is SGDLS and CDR2 is YYNGEE in the germline V gene. CDR3 coding DNA: TGTGCCAGCAGCGCGATAGGGGTCACTGAAGCTTTCTTT. It translates to CASSAIGVTEAFF.

This chain connects TRBV28 to TRBJ1-5, with D perhaps TRBD1 (6 bases). Germline CDR1 reads MDHEN; CDR2 reads SYDVKM. With 3 bases removed from V and 9 bases from J, the gap between germline ends came to 15 bases. The CDR3 sequence is 14 residues long. CDR3 nucleotide sequence: TGTGCCAGCAGTTTTCGGCAGGGGACGGGGCCCCAGCATTTT. Translation gives CASSFRQGTGPQHF.

The V gene is TRBV4-3, the J gene TRBJ2-7; 8 bases are a match to TRBD1. Germline-derived CDR1 and CDR2 are LGHNA and YSLEER. Losses at the gene ends were 1 base for V and 2 bases for J; bases not matched to a gene: 4. The CDR3 extends over 15 amino acids. CDR3 nucleotides: TGCGCCAGCAGCCAAGGCGAGGACAGGGCCTACGAGCAGTACTTC. Protein sequence: CASSQGEDRAYEQYF.

The V call is TRBV19, the J call TRBJ2-7, with 7 bases that match TRBD1. Germline lookup yields CDR1 LNHDA and CDR2 SQIVND (reference sequence). This CDR3 region has 13 residues. The V gene end was trimmed by 5 bases and the J gene end by 6 bases; junction bases not matched to a gene: 7. CDR3 DNA: TGTGCCAGTAGTCCGACAGGGATCAGCGAGCAGTACTTC. It codes for CASSPTGISEQYF. The variable domain in full, with the rest retrieved from reference TRBV19 and TRBJ2-7, is DGGITQSPKYLFRKEGQNVTLSCEQNLNHDAMYWYRQDPGQGLRLIYYSQIVNDFQKGDIAEGYSVSREKKESFPLTVTSAQKNPTAFYLCASSPTGISEQYFGPGTRLTVT.

This chain links TRBV19 with TRBJ2-2, with D perhaps TRBD1 (6 bases). Trimming removed 1 base at V and 6 bases at J, with 6 bases between. The CDR3 is made up of 13 amino acids. From germline, CDR1 is LNHDA and CDR2 SQIVND (reference sequence). The CDR3 protein is CASSIAGAGELFF. CDR3 coding DNA: TGTGCCAGTAGTATAGCAGGGGCCGGGGAGCTGTTTTTT. The full variable domain, rest sourced from reference TRBV19 and TRBJ2-2, is DGGITQSPKYLFRKEGQNVTLSCEQNLNHDAMYWYRQDPGQGLRLIYYSQIVNDFQKGDIAEGYSVSREKKESFPLTVTSAQKNPTAFYLCASSIAGAGELFFGEGSRLTVL.

The chain combines TRBV6-5 with TRBJ1-1; D not resolved. The germline gives CDR1 MNHEY, CDR2 SVGAGI. V lost 7 bases and J lost 1, with 13 bases in between. The CDR3 consists of 14 residues. Here the CDR3 reads CASTTGSTNTEAFF. The CDR3 DNA is TGTGCCAGCACGACCGGGTCAACGAACACTGAAGCTTTCTTT.

The rearrangement uses TRBV5-1 and TRBJ1-1; 7 bases are a match to TRBD1. The CDR3 runs 14 residues. The J segment lost 11 bases and the V segment lost 0 bases, leaving 10 bases of the junction unmatched. The germline CDR1 and CDR2 sequences are SGHRS and YFSETQ. The CDR3, as DNA: TGCGCCAGCAGCTTGGGGGGACAGCAGCTGGACGCTTTCTTT. Its protein product is CASSLGGQQLDAFF.

V is TRBV7-9 and J is TRBJ1-1, with D unresolved. V was clipped by 0 bases and J by 1 base, with 6 bases between them. CDR1 and CDR2 (germline): SEHNR, FQNEAQ (reference sequence). This CDR3 is built from 14 residues. This CDR3 is CASSLAGWNTEAFF. CDR3 nucleotides: TGTGCCAGCAGCTTAGCCGGGTGGAACACTGAAGCTTTCTTT.

CDR3 sequence: CASSLPGGGEAFF. In DNA form, the CDR3 reads TGTGCCAGCAGCCTCCCGGGAGGGGGAGAAGCTTTCTTT. This sequence joins TRBV6-5 and TRBJ1-1; D might be TRBD1 (6 bases). The CDR3 spans 13 residues. Germline-derived CDR1 and CDR2 are MNHEY and SVGAGI. V lost 6 bases to trimming and J lost 8 bases, with 16 bases between them.

V gene TRBV3-1 (or the pseudogene TRBV3-2) combines with J gene TRBJ1-2, with a tentative D call TRBD1 (5 bases). Germline loops: CDR1 LGHDT, CDR2 YNNKEL (reference sequence). The V gene lost 6 bases and the J gene lost 2 bases, with 7 bases spanning the gap. The CDR3 loop spans 12 amino acids. This chain's CDR3 is CASRGGNYGYTF. The DNA for the CDR3 is TGTGCCAGCAGGGGGGGGAACTATGGCTACACCTTC.

The chain carries TRBV4-1 and TRBJ1-1, with a weak D call TRBD1 (6 bases). The CDR3 has 15 residues. CDR1 and CDR2 from the germline V gene are MGHRA and YSYEKL. Trimming removed 5 bases at V and 2 bases at J, with 15 bases between. Here the CDR3 DNA reads TGCGCCAGCAGCTCCCCCGGGACACCTAACACTGAAGCTTTCTTT. Protein sequence: CASSSPGTPNTEAFF.

V is TRBV5-1 and J is TRBJ2-5, with 8 bases that match TRBD1. The length of the CDR3 is 13 residues. Germline CDR1 and CDR2: SGHRS and YFSETQ. V lost 2 bases to trimming and J lost 9 bases; unmatched junction nucleotides: 6. CDR3 nucleotides: TGCGCCAGCAGCTTCGACAGGGGTGGCGCCCAGTACTTC. Protein: CASSFDRGGAQYF. Variable domain in full (rest from reference TRBV5-1 and TRBJ2-5): KAGVTQTPRYLIKTRGQQVTLSCSPISGHRSVSWYQQTPGQGLQFLFEYFSETQRNKGNFPGRFSGRQFSNSRSEMNVSTLELGDSALYLCASSFDRGGAQYFGPGTRLLVL.

V gene TRBV7-6 combines with J gene TRBJ1-1; tentatively, D is TRBD1 (6 bases). This CDR3 is built from 15 residues. Trimming shortened V by 4 bases and J by 0 bases, and 12 bases separated the two germline ends. Germline V gene lookup returns CDR1 SGHVS and CDR2 FNYEAQ. CDR3 region: CASSSSTGMNTEAFF. CDR3 sequence (DNA): TGTGCCAGCAGCTCTAGCACAGGGATGAACACTGAAGCTTTCTTT.